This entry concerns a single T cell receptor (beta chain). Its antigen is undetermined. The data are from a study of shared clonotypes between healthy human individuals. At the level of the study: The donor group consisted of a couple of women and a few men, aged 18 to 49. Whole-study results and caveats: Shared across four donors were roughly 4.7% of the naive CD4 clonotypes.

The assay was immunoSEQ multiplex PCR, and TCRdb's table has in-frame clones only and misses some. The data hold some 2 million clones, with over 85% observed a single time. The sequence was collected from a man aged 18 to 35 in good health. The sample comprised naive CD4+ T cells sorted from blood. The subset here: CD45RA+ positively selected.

The CDR3 protein is CASSFRDYRYEQYF. In DNA form, the CDR3 reads TGCGCCAGCAGCTTTAGGGACTACCGCTACGAGCAGTACTTC. V and J are TRBV5-1 and TRBJ2-7, with 7 bases fitting TRBD2. Losses at the gene ends were 2 bases for V and 3 bases for J; bases not matched to a gene: 5. Germline CDR1 and CDR2: SGHRS and YFSETQ. The CDR3 loop spans 14 amino acids.